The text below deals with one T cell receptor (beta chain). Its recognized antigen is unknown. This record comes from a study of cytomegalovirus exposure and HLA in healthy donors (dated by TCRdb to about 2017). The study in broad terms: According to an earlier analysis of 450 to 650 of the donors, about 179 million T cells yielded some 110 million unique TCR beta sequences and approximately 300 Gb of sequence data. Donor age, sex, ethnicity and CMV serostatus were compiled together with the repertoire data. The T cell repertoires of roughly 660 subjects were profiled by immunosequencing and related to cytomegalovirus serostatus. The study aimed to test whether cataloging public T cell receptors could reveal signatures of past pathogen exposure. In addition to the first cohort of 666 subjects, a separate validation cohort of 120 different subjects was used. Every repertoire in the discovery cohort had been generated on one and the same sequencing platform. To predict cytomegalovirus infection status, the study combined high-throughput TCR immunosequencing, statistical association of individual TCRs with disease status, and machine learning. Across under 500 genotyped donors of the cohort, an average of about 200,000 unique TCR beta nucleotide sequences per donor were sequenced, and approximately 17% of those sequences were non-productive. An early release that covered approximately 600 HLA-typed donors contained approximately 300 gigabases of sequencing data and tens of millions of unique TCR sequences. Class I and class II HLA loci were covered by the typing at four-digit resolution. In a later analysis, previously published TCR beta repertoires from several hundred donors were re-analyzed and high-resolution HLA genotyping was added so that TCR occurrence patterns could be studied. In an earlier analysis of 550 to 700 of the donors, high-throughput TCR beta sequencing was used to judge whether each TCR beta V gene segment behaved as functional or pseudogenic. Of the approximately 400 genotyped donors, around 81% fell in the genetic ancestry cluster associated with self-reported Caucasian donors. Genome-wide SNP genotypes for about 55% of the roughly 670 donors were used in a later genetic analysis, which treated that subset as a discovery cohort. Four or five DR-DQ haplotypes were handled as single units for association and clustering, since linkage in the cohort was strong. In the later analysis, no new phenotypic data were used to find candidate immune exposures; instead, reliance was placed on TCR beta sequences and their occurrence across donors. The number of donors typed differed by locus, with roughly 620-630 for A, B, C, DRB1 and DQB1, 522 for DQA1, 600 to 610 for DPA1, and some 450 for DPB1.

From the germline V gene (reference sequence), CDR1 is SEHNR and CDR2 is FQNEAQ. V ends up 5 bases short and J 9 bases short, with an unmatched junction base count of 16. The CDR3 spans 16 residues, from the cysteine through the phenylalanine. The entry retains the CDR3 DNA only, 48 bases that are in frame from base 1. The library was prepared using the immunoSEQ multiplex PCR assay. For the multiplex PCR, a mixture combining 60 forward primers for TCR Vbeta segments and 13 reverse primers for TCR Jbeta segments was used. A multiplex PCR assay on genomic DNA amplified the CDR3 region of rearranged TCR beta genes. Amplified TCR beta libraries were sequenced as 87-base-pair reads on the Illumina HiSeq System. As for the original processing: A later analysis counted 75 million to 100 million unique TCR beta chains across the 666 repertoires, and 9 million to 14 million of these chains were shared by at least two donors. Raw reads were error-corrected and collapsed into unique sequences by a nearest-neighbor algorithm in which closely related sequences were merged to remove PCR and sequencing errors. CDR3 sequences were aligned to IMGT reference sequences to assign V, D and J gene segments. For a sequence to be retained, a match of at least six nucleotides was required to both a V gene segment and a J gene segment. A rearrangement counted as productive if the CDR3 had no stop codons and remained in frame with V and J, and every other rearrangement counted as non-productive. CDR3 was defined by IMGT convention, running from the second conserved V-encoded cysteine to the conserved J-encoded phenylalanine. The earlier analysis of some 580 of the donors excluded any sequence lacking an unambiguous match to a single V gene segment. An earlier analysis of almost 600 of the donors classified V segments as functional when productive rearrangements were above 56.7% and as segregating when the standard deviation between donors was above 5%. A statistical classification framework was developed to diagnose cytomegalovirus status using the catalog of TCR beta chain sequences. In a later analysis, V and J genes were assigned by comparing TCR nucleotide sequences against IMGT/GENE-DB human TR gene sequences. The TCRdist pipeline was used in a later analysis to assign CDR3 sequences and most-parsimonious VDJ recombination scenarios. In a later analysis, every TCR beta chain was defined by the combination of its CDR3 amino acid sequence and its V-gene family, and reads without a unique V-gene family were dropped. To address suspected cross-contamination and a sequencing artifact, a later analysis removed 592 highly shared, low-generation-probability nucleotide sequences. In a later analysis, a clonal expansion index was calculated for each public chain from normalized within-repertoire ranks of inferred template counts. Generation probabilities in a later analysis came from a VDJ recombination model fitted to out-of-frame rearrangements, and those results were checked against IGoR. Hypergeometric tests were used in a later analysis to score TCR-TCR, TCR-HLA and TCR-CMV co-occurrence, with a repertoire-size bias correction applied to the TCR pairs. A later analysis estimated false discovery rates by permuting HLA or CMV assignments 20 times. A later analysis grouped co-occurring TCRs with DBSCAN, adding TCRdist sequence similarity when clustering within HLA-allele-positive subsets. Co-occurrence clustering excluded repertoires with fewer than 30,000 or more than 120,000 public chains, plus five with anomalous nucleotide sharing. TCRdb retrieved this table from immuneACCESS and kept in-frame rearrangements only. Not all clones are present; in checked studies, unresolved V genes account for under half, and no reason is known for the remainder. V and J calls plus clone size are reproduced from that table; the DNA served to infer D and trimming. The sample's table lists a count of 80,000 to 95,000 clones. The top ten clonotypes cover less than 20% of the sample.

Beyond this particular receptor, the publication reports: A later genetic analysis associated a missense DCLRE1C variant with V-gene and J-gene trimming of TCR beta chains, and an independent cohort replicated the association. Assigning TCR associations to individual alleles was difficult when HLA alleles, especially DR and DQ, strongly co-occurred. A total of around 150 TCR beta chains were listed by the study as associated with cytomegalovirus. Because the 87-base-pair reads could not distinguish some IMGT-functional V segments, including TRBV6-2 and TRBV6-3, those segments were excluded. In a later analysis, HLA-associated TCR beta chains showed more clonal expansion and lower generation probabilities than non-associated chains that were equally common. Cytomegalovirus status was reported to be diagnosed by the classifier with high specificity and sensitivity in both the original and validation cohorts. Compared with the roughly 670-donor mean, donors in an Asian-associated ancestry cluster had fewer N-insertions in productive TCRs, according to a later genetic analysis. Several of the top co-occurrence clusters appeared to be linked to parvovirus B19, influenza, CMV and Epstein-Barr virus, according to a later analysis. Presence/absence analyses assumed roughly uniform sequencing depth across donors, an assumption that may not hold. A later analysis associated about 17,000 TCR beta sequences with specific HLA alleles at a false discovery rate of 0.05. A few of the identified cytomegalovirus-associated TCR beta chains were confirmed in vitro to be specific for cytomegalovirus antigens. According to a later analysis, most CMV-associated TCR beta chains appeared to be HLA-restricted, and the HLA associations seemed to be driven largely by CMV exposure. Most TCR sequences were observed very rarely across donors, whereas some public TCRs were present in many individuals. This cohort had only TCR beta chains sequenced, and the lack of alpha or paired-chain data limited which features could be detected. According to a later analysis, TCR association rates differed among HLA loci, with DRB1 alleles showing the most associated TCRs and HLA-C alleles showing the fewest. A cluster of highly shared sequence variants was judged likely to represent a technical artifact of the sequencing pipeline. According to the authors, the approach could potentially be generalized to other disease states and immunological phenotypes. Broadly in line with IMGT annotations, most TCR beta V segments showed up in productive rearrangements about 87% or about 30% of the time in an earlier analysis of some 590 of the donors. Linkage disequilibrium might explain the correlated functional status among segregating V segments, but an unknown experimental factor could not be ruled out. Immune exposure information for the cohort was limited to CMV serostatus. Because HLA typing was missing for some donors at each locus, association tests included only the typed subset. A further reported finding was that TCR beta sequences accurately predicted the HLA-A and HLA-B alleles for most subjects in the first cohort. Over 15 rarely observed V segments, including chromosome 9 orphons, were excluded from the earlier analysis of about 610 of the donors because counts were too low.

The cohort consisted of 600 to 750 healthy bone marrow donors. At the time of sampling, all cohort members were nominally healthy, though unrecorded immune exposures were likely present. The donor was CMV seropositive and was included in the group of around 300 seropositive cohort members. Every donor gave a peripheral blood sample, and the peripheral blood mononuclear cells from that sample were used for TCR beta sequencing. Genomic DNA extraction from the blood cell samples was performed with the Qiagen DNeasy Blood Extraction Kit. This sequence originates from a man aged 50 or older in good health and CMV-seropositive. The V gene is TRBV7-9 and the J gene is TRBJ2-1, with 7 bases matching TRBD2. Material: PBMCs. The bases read TGTGCCAGCAGCAGGGGCCCTAGCGGCCCCTCCGTTGAGCAGTTCTTC. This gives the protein CASSRGPSGPSVEQFF.